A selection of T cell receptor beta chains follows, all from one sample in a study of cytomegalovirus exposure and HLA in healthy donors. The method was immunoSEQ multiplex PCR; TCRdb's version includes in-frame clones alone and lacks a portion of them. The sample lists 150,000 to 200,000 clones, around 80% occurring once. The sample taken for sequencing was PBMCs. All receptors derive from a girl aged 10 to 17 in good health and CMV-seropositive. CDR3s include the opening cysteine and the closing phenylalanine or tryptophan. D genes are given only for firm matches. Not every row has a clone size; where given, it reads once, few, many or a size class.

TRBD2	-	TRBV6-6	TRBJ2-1	TGTGCCAGCAGTTCCCCGGGACTAGCGGGAGATGAGCAGTTCTTC	CASSSPGLAGDEQFF
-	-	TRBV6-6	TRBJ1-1	TGTGCCAGCAGTACCGGGACAAGGAACACTGAAGCTTTCTTT	CASSTGTRNTEAFF
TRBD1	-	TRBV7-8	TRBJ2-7	TGTGCCAGCACCAGTCGGACAGGGGGTAGGTACGAGCAGTACTTC	CASTSRTGGRYEQYF
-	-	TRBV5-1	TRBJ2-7	TGCGCCAGCAGCTTCGACAGACCCTCCTACGAGCAGTACTTC	CASSFDRPSYEQYF
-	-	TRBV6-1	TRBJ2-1	TGTGCCAGCAGTGCGGGACTCAGTAGTCGCAATGAGCAGTTCTTC	CASSAGLSSRNEQFF
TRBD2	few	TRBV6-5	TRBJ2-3	TGTGCCAGCAGCGGACTAGCGGGAGGGCCCGATACGCAGTATTTT	CASSGLAGGPDTQYF
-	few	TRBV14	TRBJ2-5	TGTGCCAGCAGCCCCCGTCGGGATCTAGCGAGGGAGACCCAGTACTTC	CASSPRRDLARETQYF
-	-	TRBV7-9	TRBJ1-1	TGTGCCAGCAGCGAGAGGGACTATGAAGCTTTCTTT	CASSERDYEAFF
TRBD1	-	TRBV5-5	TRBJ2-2	TGTGCCAGCAGACGGACAGGGAAGAACACCGGGGAGCTGTTTTTT	CASRRTGKNTGELFF
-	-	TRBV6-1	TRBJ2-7	TGTGCCAGCAGTGCCCATGGCGGGCTTGGCTACGAGCAGTACTTC	CASSAHGGLGYEQYF
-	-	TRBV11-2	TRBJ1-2	TGTGCCAGCAGCCCAGACGGGGTCGCTGGCTGCACCTTC	CASSPDGVAGCTF
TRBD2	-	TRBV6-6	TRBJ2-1	TGTGCCAGCAGTTACAATCTAGCGGGACAGTTCTTC	CASSYNLAGQFF
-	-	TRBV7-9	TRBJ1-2	TGTGCCAGCAGCTATCCCGGTGGAGCGCTCTATGGCTACACCTTC	CASSYPGGALYGYTF
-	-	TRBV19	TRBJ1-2	TGTGCCAGTAGTATAGCCCAGGGAAGTGGCTACACCTTC	CASSIAQGSGYTF
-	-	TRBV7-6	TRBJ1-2	TGTGCCAGCAGCTCCTCACAAAACTATGGCTACACCTTC	CASSSSQNYGYTF
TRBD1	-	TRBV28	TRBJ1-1	TGTGCCAGCAGGACAGGGCTCAGGGCTTTCTTT	CASRTGLRAFF
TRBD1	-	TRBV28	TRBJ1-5	TGTGCCAGCCTCAGGGGGGGCAATCAGCCCCAGCATTTT	CASLRGGNQPQHF
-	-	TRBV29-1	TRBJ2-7	TGCAGCGTTGATGTGGAGGGAGGCTACGAGCAGTACTTC	CSVDVEGGYEQYF
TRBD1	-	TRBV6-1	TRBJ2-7	TGTGCCAGCAGGCGGGTAGGGGGCCACGAGCAGTACTTC	CASRRVGGHEQYF
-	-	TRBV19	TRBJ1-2	TGTGCCAGTAGTATAACGGGAACTTCCCTCAACTATGGCTACACCTTC	CASSITGTSLNYGYTF
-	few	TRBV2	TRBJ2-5	TGTGCCAGCAAATCAGTAGAGACCCAGTACTTC	CASKSVETQYF
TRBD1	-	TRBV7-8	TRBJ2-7	TGTGCCAGCAGCTTGGGAGGACAGGGGGCGCAGGAGCAGTACTTC	CASSLGGQGAQEQYF
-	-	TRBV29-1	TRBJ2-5	TGCAGCGTTGAAAGGTGGGCAGGTGTCCAAGGTGAGACCCAGTACTTC	CSVERWAGVQGETQYF
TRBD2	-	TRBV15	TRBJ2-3	TGTGCCACCAGCGGGACTAGCGGGAGGGCCGTTTCTAGCACAGATACGCAGTATTTT	CATSGTSGRAVSSTDTQYF
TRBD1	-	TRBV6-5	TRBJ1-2	TGTGCCAGCAAGCTTCTGACAGGGTATGGCTACACCTTC	CASKLLTGYGYTF
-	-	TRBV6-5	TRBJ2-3	TGTGCCAGCAGTTACTCTGAGGGGAGGAAGACAGATACGCAGTATTTT	CASSYSEGRKTDTQYF
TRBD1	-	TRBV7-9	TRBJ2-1	TGTGCCAGCAGCGGCAGGGGGCATGAGCAGTTCTTC	CASSGRGHEQFF
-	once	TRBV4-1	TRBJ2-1	TGCGCCAGCAGCCCCTATGATAGCGGCTACAATGAGCAGTTCTTC	CASSPYDSGYNEQFF
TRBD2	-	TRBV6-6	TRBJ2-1	TGTGCCAGCAGACTCTGGACTAGCGCTTACAATGAGCAGTTCTTC	CASRLWTSAYNEQFF
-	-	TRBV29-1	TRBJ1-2	TGCAGCGTTTACCAGGGCCAAGGCTACACCTTC	CSVYQGQGYTF
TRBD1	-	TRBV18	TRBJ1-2	TGTGCCAGCTCACCTAGCTACGGACAGGGAGACTATGGCTACACCTTC	CASSPSYGQGDYGYTF
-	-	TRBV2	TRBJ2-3	TGTGCCAGCAGGTGGGAGACGGCTAGGTGGGATACGCAGTATTTT	CASRWETARWDTQYF
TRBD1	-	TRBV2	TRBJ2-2	TGTGCCGGCGGACAGGGCAACACCGGGGAGCTGTTTTTT	CAGGQGNTGELFF
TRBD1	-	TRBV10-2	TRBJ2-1	TGCGCCAGCAGAGGGACAGGGTACAATGAGCAGTTCTTC	CASRGTGYNEQFF
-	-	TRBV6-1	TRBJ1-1	TGTGCCAGCAGTAAAAACAGGATTCTGAACACTGAAGCTTTCTTT	CASSKNRILNTEAFF
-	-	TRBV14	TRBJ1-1	TGTGCCAGCACACAGGGTGGCTTGGCTACGAACACTGAAGCTTTCTTT	CASTQGGLATNTEAFF
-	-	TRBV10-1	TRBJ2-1	TGCGCCACCTCCCGAGGTGTCTACAATGAGCAGTTCTTC	CATSRGVYNEQFF